Described below is a single T cell receptor (beta chain) sequence and its context. What this receptor recognizes is not known. Within one base of it there is no much larger clone, and no base qualities were kept. The data were taken from a study of blood T cells in healthy people across ages (dated by TCRdb to between 2014 and 2016). Regarding the research as a whole: Template switching captured roughly one uniquely barcoded TCR beta cDNA molecule per two T cells in model experiments. Using deep sequencing normalized with unique cDNA molecular identifiers, the study measured how TCR beta repertoire diversity changes with age. The donors were divided into four age groups: young (average roughly 15 years), middle-aged (approximately 39), aged (approximately 64) and long-lived (82). To avoid experimental bias, donors of different ages were randomly spread across the sequencing lanes. Using the same blood draw, the study looked at two additional independent replicas of 1 million unique cDNA reads for two donors, one aged 18 to 30 and the other aged 80 or older.

CDR1 is given as SGHTA and CDR2 as FQGNSA, both from the germline V gene. The germline V and J ends show losses of 4 bases and 7 bases respectively, and no gene match explains 10 bases of the junction. The CDR3 contains 14 residues, cysteine and phenylalanine counted. This entry keeps only the CDR3 DNA: 42 bases, framed from base 1. The investigation overall reported the following: Observed TCR beta diversity per million T cells fell roughly linearly with age, and a significant reduction was already apparent by age around 40. Bulk unsorted PBMC profiling prevented conclusive comparison of naive and antigen-experienced compartments. The long-lived group showed more naive CD4+ T cells, fewer expanded clones and increased TCR diversity than the aged group, suggesting age selection. A strong correlation was found between observed TCR beta diversity and the percentage of naive T cells measured by flow cytometry. Estimates of total diversity based on one million sequenced T cells were considered lower bounds and underestimates. Because donor CMV infection status was unknown, age-related changes in expanded clonotypes were potentially confounded.

Receptor libraries were prepared by 5' RACE. Sequencing was carried out with an Illumina HiSeq 2500. A second about 6 to 11 cycle PCR used a sample-barcoded 5' primer and a J-beta primer mix. Each TCR beta cDNA molecule received a unique molecular identifier from a template-switch 5' adaptor carrying 12 random nucleotides. Each sample yielded at least 3 million CDR3-containing paired-end reads. First-strand cDNA synthesis was performed from all RNA using the Mint cDNA synthesis kit, with priming by a TRBC-specific oligonucleotide. All cDNA was treated with uracil-DNA glycosylase and then went through a first 18-cycle PCR with the universal primers M1SS and BC2_uni_R. From the authors' description of their analysis: For normalization, 1 million high-quality reads were randomly selected from each sample, with every read carrying a distinct molecular identifier. Instead of being binned into consensus sequences, reads that shared molecular identifiers were thrown out. MiTCR, set to a Q25 quality threshold and the strictest error-elimination algorithm, was used for CDR3 identification, clonotype clustering and error correction. A nonparametric unseen species model with Euler transformation was used to estimate a lower bound on total TCR beta diversity. TCRdb trimmed the raw reads at Q25, called clones with MiXCR and kept productive beta chains. Each record represents a unique CDR3 protein, reported with the most common genes and DNA among its rows. TCRdb's processing, not the study's, gives the V and J calls here. Counted in this sample were approximately 600,000 distinct CDR3 sequences; roughly three fifths of them appeared once. Roughly 34% of the sample goes to the ten largest clones.

Systemically healthy Caucasian individuals from Russia, approximately 39 in total and aged about 6 to 95 years, were included as donors. Each donor gave about 9.7 milliliters of peripheral blood, drawn into EDTA-treated Vacutainer tubes. PBMCs were isolated by Ficoll-Paque density-gradient centrifugation, with at least 7 million obtained per sample. Total RNA was extracted from PBMCs with Trizol reagent, with at least 5 micrograms obtained per sample. Naive CD45RAhigh/CD27high T cell percentages were measured by flow cytometry on a PBMC aliquot from every donor. The sequenced material came from blood. The TCR originated in a man aged 60-69 years in good health. Recombination connected TRBV7-2 to TRBJ2-7, with 7 bases matching TRBD1. The CDR3 protein is CASSYDRETGEQYF. The DNA sequence is as follows: TGTGCCAGCAGCTACGACAGGGAGACGGGGGAGCAGTACTTC.